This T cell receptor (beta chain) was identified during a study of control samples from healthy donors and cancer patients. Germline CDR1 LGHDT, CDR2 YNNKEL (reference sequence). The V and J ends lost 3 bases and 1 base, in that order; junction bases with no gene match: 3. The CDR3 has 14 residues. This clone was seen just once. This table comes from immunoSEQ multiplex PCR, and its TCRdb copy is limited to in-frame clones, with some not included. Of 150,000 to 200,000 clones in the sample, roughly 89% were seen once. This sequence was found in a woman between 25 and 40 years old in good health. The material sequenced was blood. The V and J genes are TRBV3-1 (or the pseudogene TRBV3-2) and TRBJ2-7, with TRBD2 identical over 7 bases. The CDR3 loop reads CASSQTSSSYEQYF. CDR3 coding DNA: TGTGCCAGCAGCCAGACTAGCTCGTCCTACGAGCAGTACTTC.